These 15 T cell receptor beta chains originate from one sample sequenced in a study of regulatory T cells in long-lasting Graves disease. Specified time point: persistent/refractory GD, antithyroid drugs over 5 years with positive TRAb. There was RNA extracted from PBMCs, and the TCR library was made from it. Researchers made TCR beta libraries by using iRepertoire HTBI primers and running Arm-PCR on CDR3 regions. TCRdb processed the multiplex PCR reads anew with MiXCR; each CDR3 protein has one entry. The sample lists 400,000 to 500,000 distinct CDR3 sequences, 20% to 25% seen once, with under 15% in the top ten. The source material was peripheral blood mononuclear cells (PBMCs), sampled when the disease was refractory, from a patient treated with antithyroid drugs. These receptors were obtained from a female donor with Graves disease.

The CDR3 DNA follows: TGTGCCAGCAGCACCCTCGGGGATCAGCCCCAGCATTTT. This translates into CASSTLGDQPQHF. The J gene is TRBJ1-5, the V gene TRBV6-1; the D is unclear. CDR3 length: 13 amino acids. V dropped 6 bases and J dropped 5 bases, with 11 bases sitting between them. Germline V gene data show CDR1 as MNHNS and CDR2 as SASEGT.

This clonotype was found many times. This CDR3 reads CASRSIGTGRDTEAFF. As DNA, the CDR3 is TGTGCCAGCAGATCAATAGGGACAGGGCGGGACACTGAAGCTTTCTTT. The chain carries TRBV6-1 and TRBJ1-1, with 9 positions matching TRBD1. Germline V gene lookup returns CDR1 MNHNS and CDR2 SASEGT. The CDR3 is 16 amino acids. The V gene end was trimmed by 6 bases and the J gene end by 3 bases; junction bases not matched to a gene: 11.

J is TRBJ2-7 and V is TRBV20-1, with a tentative D call TRBD1 (6 bases). Trimming removed 0 bases at V and 5 bases at J, with 14 bases between. Germline V CDR1 and CDR2: DFQATT, SNEGSKA (reference sequence). The length of the CDR3 is 14 residues. CDR3 nucleotide sequence: TGCAGTGCTAGAGATCTCGCAGGGGTACACGAGCAGTACTTC. Translating gives CSARDLAGVHEQYF.

As concerns this clonotype: A much larger clone differs by one base, so this may be a read error. The rearrangement links TRBV6-2 or TRBV6-3 to TRBJ1-2; 7 bases agree with TRBD1. CDR3 length equals 15 residues. Germline V gene sequence: CDR1 MNHEY, CDR2 SVGEGT. CDR3 loop: CAGSYYRGFNYGYTF. Here the CDR3 DNA reads TGTGCCGGCAGTTACTACAGGGGATTCAACTATGGCTACACCTTC.

This clonotype was detected many times. The rearrangement joins TRBV7-2 to TRBJ1-2; 10 bases map to TRBD1. Per the germline V gene, CDR1 is SGHTA and CDR2 is FQGNSA. The CDR3 runs to 15 residues. Unmatched junction bases numbered 4, after V lost 4 bases and J lost 2 bases. As DNA, the CDR3 is TGTGCCAGCAGCTCGACAGGGGGCGGGAACTATGGCTACACCTTC. Residues: CASSSTGGGNYGYTF.

In its sample, this clonotype was seen many times. The chain carries TRBV15 and TRBJ2-5, with 10 bases identical to TRBD1. Germline V gives CDR1 LNHNV, CDR2 YYDKDF (reference sequence). The CDR3 sequence is 17 residues long. Trimming cost V 2 bases and J 2 bases; bases outside gene matches: 8. CDR3 sequence (DNA): TGTGCCACCAGCAGACTCCTGGGACAGGGGATTCAAGAGACCCAGTACTTC. Its protein is CATSRLLGQGIQETQYF. The variable domain in full, with the rest retrieved from reference TRBV15 and TRBJ2-5, is DAMVIQNPRYQVTQFGKPVTLSCSQTLNHNVMYWYQQKSSQAPKLLFHYYDKDFNNEADTPDNFQSRRPNTSFCFLDIRSPGLGDTAMYLCATSRLLGQGIQETQYFGPGTRLLVL.

To note about this clonotype: Just one base apart from a much larger clone, this may be a read error. The chain links TRBV2 to TRBJ1-5; D uncertain. Germline loops: CDR1 SNHLY, CDR2 FYNNEI. The CDR3 spans 14 residues. Trimming took off 1 base at V and 0 bases at J, with 4 bases between the two ends. The CDR3 sequence: CASSEGSSNQPQHF. As DNA, the CDR3 is TGTGCCAGCAGTGAAGGGAGTAGCAATCAGCCCCAGCATTTT.

This clonotype was detected a few times. The chain has TRBV28 and TRBJ1-6; the D gene is possibly TRBD1 (5 bases). This CDR3 region has 17 residues. CDR1 and CDR2 from the germline V gene are MDHEN and SYDVKM. V was clipped by 4 bases and J by 0 bases, with 13 bases between them. Here the CDR3 DNA reads TGTGCCAGCAGTTCCACCTTTGGGGCCTCCTATAATTCACCCCTCCACTTT. Protein sequence: CASSSTFGASYNSPLHF.

This clonotype was observed many times. The rearrangement links TRBV28 to TRBJ1-1; D is undetermined. The germline CDR1 and CDR2 sequences are MDHEN and SYDVKM. The CDR3 length is 13 residues. Trimming stripped 3 bases from V and 8 bases from J, with 13 bases between. CDR3 sequence reads: CASSLDGDTEAFF. The CDR3 region has the DNA TGTGCCAGCAGTTTGGACGGAGATACGGAAGCTTTCTTT.

This clonotype has more than one count but fewer than ten. A much larger clonotype is one base distant, so this may be a read error. This chain connects TRBV6-5 to TRBJ1-1; D is undetermined. V lost 0 bases, J lost 2 bases, and 4 bases lay in between. Germline-derived CDR1 and CDR2 are MNHEY and SVGAGI. The CDR3 runs 13 residues. The CDR3 DNA is TGTGCCAGCAGTTACTCGGACAACACTGAAGCTTTCTTT. Its translation is CASSYSDNTEAFF.

The V call is TRBV7-2, the J call TRBJ1-6; 7 bases align to TRBD1. The germline V gene encodes CDR1 SGHTA and CDR2 FQGNSA. This CDR3 contains 15 residues. The V gene end was trimmed by 3 bases and the J gene end by 10 bases; junction bases not matched to a gene: 9. The CDR3 reads CASSFQGQSYSPLHF. CDR3 coding DNA: TGTGCCAGCAGCTTTCAGGGACAGTCTTACTCACCCCTCCACTTT.

This chain uses TRBV12-3 or TRBV12-4 with TRBJ2-7, with D perhaps TRBD1 (6 bases). This CDR3 has 14 residues. The germline V and J ends were trimmed by 6 bases and 3 bases, with 15 bases remaining between them. The CDR3 DNA reads TGTGCCAGCAGCCAGGGGACAAGTAACTACGAGCAGTACTTC. This translates into CASSQGTSNYEQYF.

The chain has TRBV9 and TRBJ1-1; D ambiguous. Trimming took off 4 bases at V and 5 bases at J, with 15 bases between the two ends. Germline CDR1 SGDLS, CDR2 YYNGEE. The CDR3 totals 14 residues. CDR3 region: CASSLGRSATEAFF. The CDR3 DNA reads TGTGCCAGCAGCCTCGGACGGAGTGCGACTGAAGCTTTCTTT.

This clonotype was detected a few times. V and J are TRBV3-1 and TRBJ1-1, with D perhaps TRBD1 (5 bases). The CDR3 totals 14 residues. Trimming took off 1 base at V and 5 bases at J, with 11 bases between the two ends. Germline CDR1 reads LGHDT; CDR2 reads YNNKEL (reference sequence). DNA of the CDR3: TGTGCCAGCAGCCAAGTCATGTGGGGGACTGAAGCTTTCTTT. The encoded protein is CASSQVMWGTEAFF.

This clonotype was picked up many times. J is TRBJ2-2 and V is TRBV12-3 or TRBV12-4; D uncertain. The V end lost 6 bases, the J end lost 2 bases, and 7 bases lay between the germline ends. The CDR3 runs to 13 residues. The CDR3 DNA is TGTGCCAGCAGCGTAACAAACACCGGGGAGCTGTTTTTT. It encodes CASSVTNTGELFF.